This T cell receptor (beta chain) was sequenced during a study of vaccination effects on CD4 cells after COVID-19. For the study at large: Every participant took two doses of the BNT162b2 or mRNA-1273 vaccine.

Concerning this clone itself: The antigen is unknown.

The ViraFEST assay expanded antigen-specific CD4+ T cells with viral peptide pools before sequencing. Following culture for ten to eleven days, CD4+ T cells were isolated. Negative nucleocapsid antibody tests before and after vaccination confirmed no previous SARS-CoV-2 infection. IL-2 medium took the place of half the medium on both days 3 and 7. Germline CDR1 and CDR2: SEHNR and FQNEAQ (reference sequence). There are 12 residues in the CDR3. The ends were cut back, 5 bases at V and 7 bases at J, with 9 bases in the middle. Sequencing used immunoSEQ multiplex PCR; TCRdb keeps in-frame clones, though not all of them. This table holds 26,000 or so clones, approximately 72% found once.

Sequenced here: CD4+ T cells from PBMCs cultured with SARS-CoV-2 spike peptides, sampled before COVID-19 vaccination. V usage is TRBV7-9 and J usage is TRBJ2-1; D ambiguous. The origin of this receptor is a human donor who received a COVID-19 vaccine. The CDR3 loop reads CASSLLDNEQFF. For the CDR3, the DNA is TGTGCCAGCAGCCTACTTGATAATGAGCAGTTCTTC.